Presented here are 6 T cell receptor beta chains from one specimen sequenced in a study of Graves' ophthalmopathy and Graves' hyperthyroidism (dated by TCRdb to 2017 to 2018). TCRdb shows the sequencer as Illumina HiSeq 2000. For repertoire sequencing, the TCR beta CDR3 regions were amplified from RNA transcripts. A first-round RT-PCR used HTBI primers with the Qiagen OneStep RT-PCR kit, followed by a second-round multiplex PCR, size selection and purification. The public reads were run again by TCRdb, first through fastp at Q25 and then through MiXCR, and only productive beta chains were kept. All rows with the same CDR3 protein become a single entry with the most common DNA and genes. For this sample the table gives a few hundred thousand distinct CDR3 sequences, of which just under 40% were detected only once. The ten most abundant clones make up about 4% of the sample. Sample: peripheral blood or thyroid tissue (not recorded which). The receptors were gathered from an adult man with Graves' hyperthyroidism.

The rearrangement joins TRBV2 to TRBJ1-5; D uncertain. The CDR3 consists of 12 residues. V lost 4 bases to trimming and J lost 5 bases, with 6 bases between them. Germline CDR1 and CDR2: SNHLY and FYNNEI. In nucleotides, the CDR3 is TGTGCCAGCAGTGGGGAAGATCAGCCCCAGCATTTT. Protein sequence: CASSGEDQPQHF.

The V and J genes are TRBV18 and TRBJ1-6; D gene ambiguous. CDR3 length: 14 residues. V lost 6 bases to trimming and J lost 8 bases, with 14 bases between them. Germline assignment: CDR1 KGHSH and CDR2 LQKENI. The CDR3 reads CASSDDGAYSPLHF. CDR3 DNA: TGTGCCAGCTCGGACGACGGTGCTTATTCACCCCTCCACTTT.

With respect to this clonotype: One end of the junction fails to match germline, which may point to a read error. The genes are TRBV19 and TRBJ1-6; weak D call: TRBD1 (5 bases). Germline-derived CDR1 and CDR2 are LNHDA and SQIVND (reference sequence). CDR3 length: 16 residues. This chain's CDR3 is CASSPRRTGKNSPPHF. DNA for the CDR3: TGTGCCAGTAGCCCGAGACGTACAGGAAAGAATTCACCCCCCCACTTT.

This chain connects TRBV5-5 to TRBJ2-7; 9 bases align to TRBD2. Germline assignment: CDR1 SGHKS and CDR2 YYEKEE (reference sequence). With 4 bases clipped from V and 4 bases from J, the junction kept 9 bases outside the gene matches. This CDR3 spans 15 amino acids. The CDR3 DNA sequence: TGTGCCAGCAGCGACGCTGGGACTAGCTATTACGAGCAGTACTTC. Translated: CASSDAGTSYYEQYF.

This clonotype was seen repeatedly, ten times or more. This chain connects TRBV2 to TRBJ1-5, with D unclear. Germline-derived CDR1 and CDR2 are SNHLY and FYNNEI. The CDR3 covers 15 residues. Between the trimmed V and J ends, which lost 1 base and 6 bases, there was a span of 13 bases. The CDR3 reads CASSEVVRRAQPQHF. The CDR3 DNA reads as TGTGCCAGCAGTGAAGTCGTGAGAAGGGCTCAGCCCCAGCATTTT.

V is TRBV29-1 and J is TRBJ1-3; D ambiguous. Trimming cost V 4 bases and J 9 bases, with 13 bases left between them. Germline loops: CDR1 SQVTM, CDR2 ANQGSEA. The CDR3 is 12 residues long. The chain's CDR3 is CSVAVAGVTIYF. The DNA of the CDR3 is TGCAGCGTTGCGGTAGCGGGAGTCACCATATATTTT.